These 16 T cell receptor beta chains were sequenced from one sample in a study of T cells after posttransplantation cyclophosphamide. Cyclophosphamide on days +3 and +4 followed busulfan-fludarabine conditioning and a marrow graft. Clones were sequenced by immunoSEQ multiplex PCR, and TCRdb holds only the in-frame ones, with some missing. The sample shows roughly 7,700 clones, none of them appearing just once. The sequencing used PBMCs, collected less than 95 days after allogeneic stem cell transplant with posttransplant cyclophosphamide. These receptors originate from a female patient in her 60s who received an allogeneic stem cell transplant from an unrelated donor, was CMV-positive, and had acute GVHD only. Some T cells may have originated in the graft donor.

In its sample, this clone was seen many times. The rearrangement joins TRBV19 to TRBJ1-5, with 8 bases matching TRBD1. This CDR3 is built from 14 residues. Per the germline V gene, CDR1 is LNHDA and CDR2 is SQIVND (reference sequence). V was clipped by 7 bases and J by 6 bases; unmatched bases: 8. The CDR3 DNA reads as TGTGCCAGTAACCTTGGACAGGGCGGTCAGCCCCAGCATTTT. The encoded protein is CASNLGQGGQPQHF. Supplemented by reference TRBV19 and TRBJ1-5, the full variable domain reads DGGITQSPKYLFRKEGQNVTLSCEQNLNHDAMYWYRQDPGQGLRLIYYSQIVNDFQKGDIAEGYSVSREKKESFPLTVTSAQKNPTAFYLCASNLGQGGQPQHFGDGTRLSIL.

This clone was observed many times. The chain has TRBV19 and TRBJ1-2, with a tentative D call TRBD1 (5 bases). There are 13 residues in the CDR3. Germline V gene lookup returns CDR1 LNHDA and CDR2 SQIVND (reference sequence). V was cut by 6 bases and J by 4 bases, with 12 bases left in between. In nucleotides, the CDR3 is TGTGCCAGTAGCCCTAATACAGGCTATGGCTACACCTTC. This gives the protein CASSPNTGYGYTF.

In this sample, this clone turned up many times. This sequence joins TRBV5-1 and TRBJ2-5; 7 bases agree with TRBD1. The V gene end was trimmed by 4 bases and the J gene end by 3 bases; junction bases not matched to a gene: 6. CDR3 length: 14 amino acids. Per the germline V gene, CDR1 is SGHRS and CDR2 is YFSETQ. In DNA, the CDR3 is TGCGCCAGCAGCATCGCCGGGACAGAAGAGACCCAGTACTTC. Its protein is CASSIAGTEETQYF.

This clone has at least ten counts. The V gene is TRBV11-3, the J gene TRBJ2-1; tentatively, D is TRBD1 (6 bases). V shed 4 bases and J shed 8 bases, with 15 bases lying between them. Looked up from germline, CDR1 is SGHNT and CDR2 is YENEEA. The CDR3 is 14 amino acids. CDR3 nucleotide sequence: TGTGCCAGCAGCTCCCTCGCAGGGGCGGATGAGCAGTTCTTC. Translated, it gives CASSSLAGADEQFF. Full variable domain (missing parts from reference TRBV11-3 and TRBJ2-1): EAGVVQSPRYKIIEKKQPVAFWCNPISGHNTLYWYLQNLGQGPELLIRYENEEAVDDSQLPKDRFSAERLKGVDSTLKIQPAELGDSAVYLCASSSLAGADEQFFGPGTRLTVL.

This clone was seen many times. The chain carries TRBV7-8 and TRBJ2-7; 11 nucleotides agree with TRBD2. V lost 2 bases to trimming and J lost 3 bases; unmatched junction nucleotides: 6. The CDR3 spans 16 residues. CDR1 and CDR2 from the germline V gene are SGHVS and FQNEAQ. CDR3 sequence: CASSLRPGTSGYEQYF. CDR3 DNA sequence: TGTGCCAGCAGCTTAAGGCCTGGGACTAGCGGCTACGAGCAGTACTTC.

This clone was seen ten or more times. CDR3 nucleotide sequence: TGCGCCAGCAGCCCGCAGGGTTTAGGAGCTTTCTTT. Amino acids: CASSPQGLGAFF. The chain joins TRBV5-1 to TRBJ1-1; TRBD1 is a possible D gene (5 bases). This CDR3 has 12 residues. Trimming shortened V by 4 bases and J by 10 bases, and 14 bases separated the two germline ends. Germline V lookup: CDR1 SGHRS, CDR2 YFSETQ.

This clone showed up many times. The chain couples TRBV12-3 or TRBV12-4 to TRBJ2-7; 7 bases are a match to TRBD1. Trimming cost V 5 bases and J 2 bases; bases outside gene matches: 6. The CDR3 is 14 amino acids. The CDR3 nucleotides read TGTGCCAGCAGTCGCACCGACAGGGCCTACGAGCAGTACTTC. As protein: CASSRTDRAYEQYF.

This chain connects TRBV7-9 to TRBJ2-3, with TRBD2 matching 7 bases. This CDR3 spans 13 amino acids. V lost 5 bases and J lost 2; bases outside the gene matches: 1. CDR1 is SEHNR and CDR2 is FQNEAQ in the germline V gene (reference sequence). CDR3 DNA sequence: TGTGCCAGCAGCCGGGGGGTCACAGATACGCAGTATTTT. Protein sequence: CASSRGVTDTQYF.

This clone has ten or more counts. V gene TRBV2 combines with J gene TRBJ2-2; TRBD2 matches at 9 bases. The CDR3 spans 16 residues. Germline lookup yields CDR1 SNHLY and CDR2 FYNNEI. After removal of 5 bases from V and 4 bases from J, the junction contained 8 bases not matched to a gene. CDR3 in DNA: TGTGCCAGCAGTCTCGCGGGGGGGACGAGCACCGGGGAGCTGTTTTTT. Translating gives CASSLAGGTSTGELFF.

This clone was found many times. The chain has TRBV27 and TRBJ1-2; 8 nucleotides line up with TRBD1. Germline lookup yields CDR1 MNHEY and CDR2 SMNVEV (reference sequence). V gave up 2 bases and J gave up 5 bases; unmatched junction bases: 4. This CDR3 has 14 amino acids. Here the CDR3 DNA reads TGTGCCAGCAGTTTAGACAGGGGTGCTTATGGCTACACCTTC. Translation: CASSLDRGAYGYTF.

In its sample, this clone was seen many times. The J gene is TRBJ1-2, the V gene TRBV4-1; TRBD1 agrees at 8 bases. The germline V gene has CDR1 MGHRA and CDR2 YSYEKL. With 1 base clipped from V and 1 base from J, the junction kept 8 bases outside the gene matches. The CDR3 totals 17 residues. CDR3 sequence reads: CASSQAGQGAYNYGYTF. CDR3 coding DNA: TGCGCCAGCAGCCAAGCCGGACAGGGTGCATATAACTATGGCTACACCTTC.

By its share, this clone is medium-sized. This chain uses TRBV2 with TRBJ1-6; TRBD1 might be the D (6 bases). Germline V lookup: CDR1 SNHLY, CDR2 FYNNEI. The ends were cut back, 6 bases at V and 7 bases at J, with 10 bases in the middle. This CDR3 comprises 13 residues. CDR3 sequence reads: CASRDSPNSPLHF. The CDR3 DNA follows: TGTGCCAGCAGGGACAGTCCCAATTCACCCCTCCACTTT.

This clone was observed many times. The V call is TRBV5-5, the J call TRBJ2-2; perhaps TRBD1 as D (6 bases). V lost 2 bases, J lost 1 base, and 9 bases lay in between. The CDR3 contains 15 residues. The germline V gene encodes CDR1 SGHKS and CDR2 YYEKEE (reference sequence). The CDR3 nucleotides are TGTGCCAGCAGCTTTACAGGGATGAACACCGGGGAGCTGTTTTTT. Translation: CASSFTGMNTGELFF. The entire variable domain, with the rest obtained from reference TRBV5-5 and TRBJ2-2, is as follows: DAGVTQSPTHLIKTRGQQVTLRCSPISGHKSVSWYQQVLGQGPQFIFQYYEKEERGRGNFPDRFSARQFPNYSSELNVNALLLGDSALYLCASSFTGMNTGELFFGEGSRLTVL.

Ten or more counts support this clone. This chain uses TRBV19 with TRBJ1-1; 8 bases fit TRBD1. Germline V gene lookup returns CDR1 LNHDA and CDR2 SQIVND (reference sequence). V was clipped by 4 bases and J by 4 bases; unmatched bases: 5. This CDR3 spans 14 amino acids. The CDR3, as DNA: TGTGCCAGTAGTAGACAGGGGATAAGCACTGAAGCTTTCTTT. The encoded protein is CASSRQGISTEAFF.

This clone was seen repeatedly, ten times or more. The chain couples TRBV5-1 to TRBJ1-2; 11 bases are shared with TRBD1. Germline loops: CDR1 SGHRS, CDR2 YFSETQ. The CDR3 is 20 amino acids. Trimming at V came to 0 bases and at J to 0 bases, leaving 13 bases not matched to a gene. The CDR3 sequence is CASSLAGTGTGGPTNYGYTF. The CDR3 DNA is TGCGCCAGCAGCTTGGCCGGGACCGGGACAGGGGGACCAACTAACTATGGCTACACCTTC.

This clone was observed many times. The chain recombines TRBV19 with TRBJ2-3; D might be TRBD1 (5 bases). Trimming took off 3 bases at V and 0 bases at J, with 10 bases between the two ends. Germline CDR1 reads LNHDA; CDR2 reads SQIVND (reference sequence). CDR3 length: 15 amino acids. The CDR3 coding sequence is TGTGCCAGTAGTATGTATGGACAAAGCACAGATACGCAGTATTTT. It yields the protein CASSMYGQSTDTQYF.